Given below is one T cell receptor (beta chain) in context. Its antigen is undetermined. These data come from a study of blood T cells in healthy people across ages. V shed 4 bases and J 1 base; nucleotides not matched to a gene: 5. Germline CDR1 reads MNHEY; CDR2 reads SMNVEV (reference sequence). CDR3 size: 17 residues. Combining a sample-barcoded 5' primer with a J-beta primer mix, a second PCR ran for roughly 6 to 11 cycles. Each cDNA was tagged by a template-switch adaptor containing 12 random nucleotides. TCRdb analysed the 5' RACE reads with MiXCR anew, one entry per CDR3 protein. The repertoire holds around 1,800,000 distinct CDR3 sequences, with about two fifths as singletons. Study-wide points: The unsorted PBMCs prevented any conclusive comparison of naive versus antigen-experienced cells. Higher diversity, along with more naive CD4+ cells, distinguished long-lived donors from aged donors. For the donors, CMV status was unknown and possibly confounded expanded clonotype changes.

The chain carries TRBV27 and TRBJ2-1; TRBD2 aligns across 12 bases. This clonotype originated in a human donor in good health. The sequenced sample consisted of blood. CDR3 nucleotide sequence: TGTGCCAGCAGTTGGACTAGCGGGGATTATTCCTACAATGAGCAGTTCTTC. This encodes CASSWTSGDYSYNEQFF.